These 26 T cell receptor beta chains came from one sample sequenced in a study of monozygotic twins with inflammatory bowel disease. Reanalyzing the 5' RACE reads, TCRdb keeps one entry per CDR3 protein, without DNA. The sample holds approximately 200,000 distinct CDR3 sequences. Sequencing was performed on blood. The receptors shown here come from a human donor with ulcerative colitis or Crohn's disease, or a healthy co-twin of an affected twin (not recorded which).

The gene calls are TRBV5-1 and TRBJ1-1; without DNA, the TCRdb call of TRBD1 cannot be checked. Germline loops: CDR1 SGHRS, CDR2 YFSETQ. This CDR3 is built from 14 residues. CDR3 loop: CASSIQGARTEAFF.

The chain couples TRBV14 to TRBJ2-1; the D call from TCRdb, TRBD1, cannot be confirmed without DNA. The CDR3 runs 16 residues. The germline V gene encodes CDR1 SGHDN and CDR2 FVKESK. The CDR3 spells CASSQVEQVSRNEQFF.

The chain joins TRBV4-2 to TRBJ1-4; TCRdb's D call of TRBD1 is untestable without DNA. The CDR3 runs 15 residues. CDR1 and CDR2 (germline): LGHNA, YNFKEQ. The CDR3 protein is CASSQEGGVNEKLFF.

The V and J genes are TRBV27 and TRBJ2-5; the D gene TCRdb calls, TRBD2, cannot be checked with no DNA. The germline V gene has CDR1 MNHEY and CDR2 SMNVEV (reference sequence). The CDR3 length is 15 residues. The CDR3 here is CASSQTSGFPETQYF.

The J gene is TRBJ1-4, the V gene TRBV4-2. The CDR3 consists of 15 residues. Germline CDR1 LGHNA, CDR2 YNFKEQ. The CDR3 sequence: CASSQVSRVGEKLFF.

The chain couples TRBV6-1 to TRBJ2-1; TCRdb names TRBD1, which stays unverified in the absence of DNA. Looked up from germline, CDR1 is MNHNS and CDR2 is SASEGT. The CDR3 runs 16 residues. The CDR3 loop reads CASSEILGTGSNEQFF.

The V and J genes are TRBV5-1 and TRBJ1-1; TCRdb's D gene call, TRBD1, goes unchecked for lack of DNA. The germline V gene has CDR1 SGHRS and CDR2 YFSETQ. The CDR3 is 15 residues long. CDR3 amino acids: CASSPGQLMNTEAFF.

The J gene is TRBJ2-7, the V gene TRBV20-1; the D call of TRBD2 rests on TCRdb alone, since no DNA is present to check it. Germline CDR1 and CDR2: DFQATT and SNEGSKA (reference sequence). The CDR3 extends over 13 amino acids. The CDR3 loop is CSARLAGPYEQYF.

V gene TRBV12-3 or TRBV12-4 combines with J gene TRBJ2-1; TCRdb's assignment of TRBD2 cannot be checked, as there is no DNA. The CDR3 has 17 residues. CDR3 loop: CASSHPLSGTEGDEQFF.

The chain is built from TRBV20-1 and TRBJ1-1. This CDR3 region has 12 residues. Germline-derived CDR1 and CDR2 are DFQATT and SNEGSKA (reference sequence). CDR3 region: CSASTVNTEAFF.

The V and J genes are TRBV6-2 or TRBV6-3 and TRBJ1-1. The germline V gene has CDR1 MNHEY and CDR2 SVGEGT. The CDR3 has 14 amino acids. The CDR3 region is CASSYQEMNTEAFF.

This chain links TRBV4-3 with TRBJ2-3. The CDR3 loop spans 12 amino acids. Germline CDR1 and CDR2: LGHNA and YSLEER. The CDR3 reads CASIQPGDTQYF.

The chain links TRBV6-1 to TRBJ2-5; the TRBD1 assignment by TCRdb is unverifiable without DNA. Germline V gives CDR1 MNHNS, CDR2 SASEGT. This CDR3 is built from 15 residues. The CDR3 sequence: CASRKDRGLPETQYF.

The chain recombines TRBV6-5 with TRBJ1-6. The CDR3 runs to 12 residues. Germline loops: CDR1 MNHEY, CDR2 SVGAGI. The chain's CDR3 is CASGYEGSPLHF.

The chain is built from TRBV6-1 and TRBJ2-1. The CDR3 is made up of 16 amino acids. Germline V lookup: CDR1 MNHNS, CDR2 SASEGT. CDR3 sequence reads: CASSPLVSHLYNEQFF.

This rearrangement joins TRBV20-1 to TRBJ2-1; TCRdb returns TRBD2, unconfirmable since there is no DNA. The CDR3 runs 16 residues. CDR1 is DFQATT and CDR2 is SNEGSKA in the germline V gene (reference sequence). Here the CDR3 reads CSARDPASGRRAEQFF.

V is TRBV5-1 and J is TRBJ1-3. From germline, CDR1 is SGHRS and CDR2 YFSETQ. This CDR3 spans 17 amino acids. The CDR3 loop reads CASSLSAGTPSGNTIYF. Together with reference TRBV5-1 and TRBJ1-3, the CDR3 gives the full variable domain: KAGVTQTPRYLIKTRGQQVTLSCSPISGHRSVSWYQQTPGQGLQFLFEYFSETQRNKGNFPGRFSGRQFSNSRSEMNVSTLELGDSALYLCASSLSAGTPSGNTIYFGEGSWLTVV.

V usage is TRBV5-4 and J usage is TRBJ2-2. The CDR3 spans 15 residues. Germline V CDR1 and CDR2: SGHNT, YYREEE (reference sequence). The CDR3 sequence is CASSLAGLREGELFF.

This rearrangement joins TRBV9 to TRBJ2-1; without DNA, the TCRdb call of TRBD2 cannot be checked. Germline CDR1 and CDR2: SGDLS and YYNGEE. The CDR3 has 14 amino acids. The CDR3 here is CASSVSAGGDEQFF.

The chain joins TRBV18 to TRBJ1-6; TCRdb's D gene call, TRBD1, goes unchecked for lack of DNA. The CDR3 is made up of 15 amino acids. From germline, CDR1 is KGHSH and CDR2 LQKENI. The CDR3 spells CASSPLTGNNSPLHF.

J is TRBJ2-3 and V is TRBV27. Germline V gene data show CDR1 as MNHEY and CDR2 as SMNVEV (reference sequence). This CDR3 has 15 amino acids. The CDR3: CASSLGVGITDTQYF.

The CDR3 here is CASSYVRGTEAFF. This sequence joins TRBV6-5 and TRBJ1-1; the D call from TCRdb, TRBD1, cannot be confirmed without DNA. The CDR3 has 13 residues. CDR1 and CDR2 from the germline V gene are MNHEY and SVGAGI.

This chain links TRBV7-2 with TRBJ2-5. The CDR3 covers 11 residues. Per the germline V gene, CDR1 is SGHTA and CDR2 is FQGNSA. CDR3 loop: CASRSGGTQYF.

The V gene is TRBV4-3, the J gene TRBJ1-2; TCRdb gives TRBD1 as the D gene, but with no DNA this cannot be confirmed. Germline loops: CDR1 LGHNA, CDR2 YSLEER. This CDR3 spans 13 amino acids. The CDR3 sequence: CASSSGGRYGYTF.

The CDR3 region is CATEAKGTGNTEAFF. The chain carries TRBV10-3 and TRBJ1-1; TCRdb proposes TRBD1, but this gene call is untestable without DNA. Per the germline V gene, CDR1 is ENHRY and CDR2 is SYGVKD. This CDR3 is 15 amino acids long.

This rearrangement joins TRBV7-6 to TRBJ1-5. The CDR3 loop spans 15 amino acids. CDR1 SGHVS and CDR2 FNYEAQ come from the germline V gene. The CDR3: CASSPLAGRNQPQHF.